A selection of T cell receptor beta chains follows, all from one sample in a study of blood T cell repertoires in COVID-19. Method: immunoSEQ multiplex PCR; TCRdb's copy keeps in-frame clones and lacks some. This table has some 89,000 clones, around nine tenths appearing once. The sequenced sample was peripheral blood. The receptor source for this set is a human donor in a cohort sampled during active COVID-19. Both conserved end residues are part of each CDR3. A D gene is named only where the DNA matches it firmly. The listing skips clone size in some rows; elsewhere it reads once, few, many or a size class.

v_gene: TRBV20-1; j_gene: TRBJ2-7; abundance: -; d_gene: -; CDR3aa: CSARESSEQYF; CDR3nt: TGCAGTGCTAGAGAGTCGTCCGAGCAGTACTTC
v_gene: TRBV27; j_gene: TRBJ2-7; abundance: -; d_gene: TRBD1; CDR3aa: CASSSPGQGMSEQYF; CDR3nt: TGTGCCAGCAGTTCACCGGGACAGGGGATGAGCGAGCAGTACTTC
v_gene: TRBV9; j_gene: TRBJ2-3; abundance: -; d_gene: TRBD2; CDR3aa: CASSVGLAGAPTQYF; CDR3nt: TGTGCCAGCAGCGTAGGACTAGCGGGGGCTCCAACGCAGTATTTT
v_gene: TRBV15; j_gene: TRBJ2-1; abundance: -; d_gene: -; CDR3aa: CATSETDNEQFF; CDR3nt: TGTGCCACCAGCGAGACAGACAATGAGCAGTTCTTC
v_gene: TRBV6-5; j_gene: TRBJ1-2; abundance: -; d_gene: -; CDR3aa: CASISNTGSGYTF; CDR3nt: TGTGCCAGCATCTCCAACACGGGAAGTGGCTACACCTTC
v_gene: TRBV6-2/TRBV6-3; j_gene: TRBJ2-7; abundance: once; d_gene: TRBD1; CDR3aa: CASSYSGQGAIDEQYF; CDR3nt: TGTGCCAGCAGTTACTCTGGACAGGGGGCGATCGACGAGCAGTACTTC
v_gene: TRBV6-2/TRBV6-3; j_gene: TRBJ1-1; abundance: -; d_gene: -; CDR3aa: CASSLSGNTEAFF; CDR3nt: TGTGCCAGCAGCTTAAGCGGGAACACTGAAGCTTTCTTT
v_gene: TRBV6-2/TRBV6-3; j_gene: TRBJ1-6; abundance: -; d_gene: -; CDR3aa: CASSADRTDSPLHF; CDR3nt: TGTGCCAGCAGTGCCGACAGGACGGATTCACCCCTCCACTTT
v_gene: TRBV7-8; j_gene: TRBJ1-1; abundance: -; d_gene: -; CDR3aa: CASSLDWQPNTEAFF; CDR3nt: TGTGCCAGCAGCTTAGATTGGCAACCGAACACTGAAGCTTTCTTT
v_gene: TRBV6-6; j_gene: TRBJ1-1; abundance: -; d_gene: -; CDR3aa: CASSTPRGGSTEAFF; CDR3nt: TGTGCCAGCAGCACCCCGAGAGGAGGGAGCACTGAAGCTTTCTTT
v_gene: TRBV5-1; j_gene: TRBJ2-7; abundance: -; d_gene: -; CDR3aa: CASSLETGISYEQYF; CDR3nt: TGCGCCAGCAGCTTGGAGACAGGCATCTCCTACGAGCAGTACTTC
v_gene: TRBV12-5; j_gene: TRBJ2-5; abundance: -; d_gene: -; CDR3aa: CASGQDPVAETQYF; CDR3nt: TGTGCTAGTGGCCAAGACCCAGTAGCGGAGACCCAGTACTTC
v_gene: TRBV10-3; j_gene: TRBJ2-7; abundance: -; d_gene: -; CDR3aa: CAIGNGGQKKYEQYF; CDR3nt: TGTGCCATCGGGAACGGTGGACAGAAGAAATACGAGCAGTACTTC
v_gene: TRBV29-1; j_gene: TRBJ1-1; abundance: -; d_gene: TRBD1; CDR3aa: CSVRDRGLGTEAFF; CDR3nt: TGCAGCGTGCGGGACAGGGGATTGGGCACTGAAGCTTTCTTT
v_gene: TRBV4-2; j_gene: TRBJ1-2; abundance: many; d_gene: TRBD1; CDR3aa: CASSQGQTGDYGYTF; CDR3nt: TGTGCCAGCAGCCAGGGTCAGACAGGGGACTATGGCTACACCTTC
v_gene: TRBV18; j_gene: TRBJ1-2; abundance: -; d_gene: -; CDR3aa: CASSPLRETRGYTF; CDR3nt: TGTGCCAGCTCACCACTACGGGAGACCCGCGGCTACACCTTC
v_gene: TRBV6-5; j_gene: TRBJ1-1; abundance: -; d_gene: TRBD1; CDR3aa: CASSPSTGVGTEAFF; CDR3nt: TGTGCCAGCAGTCCTTCGACAGGGGTAGGCACTGAAGCTTTCTTT
v_gene: TRBV28; j_gene: TRBJ2-5; abundance: once; d_gene: TRBD1; CDR3aa: CASSQQGVGQETQYF; CDR3nt: TGTGCCAGCAGTCAACAGGGGGTAGGGCAAGAGACCCAGTACTTC
v_gene: TRBV9; j_gene: TRBJ1-1; abundance: -; d_gene: TRBD1; CDR3aa: CASSVRTGADTEAFF; CDR3nt: TGTGCCAGCAGCGTTCGGACAGGGGCAGACACTGAAGCTTTCTTT
v_gene: TRBV6-5; j_gene: TRBJ2-5; abundance: -; d_gene: -; CDR3aa: CASSFTRTAETQYF; CDR3nt: TGTGCCAGCAGTTTCACTAGAACCGCAGAGACCCAGTACTTC
v_gene: TRBV7-9; j_gene: TRBJ2-7; abundance: few; d_gene: TRBD2; CDR3aa: CASSSRRTSGVNEQYF; CDR3nt: TGTGCCAGCAGCTCCCGCCGGACTAGCGGGGTGAACGAGCAGTACTTC
v_gene: TRBV4-2; j_gene: TRBJ2-1; abundance: -; d_gene: TRBD2; CDR3aa: CASSQVLAGGPNEQFF; CDR3nt: TGTGCCAGCAGCCAAGTACTAGCGGGAGGACCCAATGAGCAGTTCTTC
v_gene: TRBV5-1; j_gene: TRBJ2-7; abundance: -; d_gene: -; CDR3aa: CASSSGQYEQYF; CDR3nt: TGCGCCAGCAGCTCTGGACAATACGAGCAGTACTTC
v_gene: TRBV15; j_gene: TRBJ2-1; abundance: once; d_gene: TRBD1; CDR3aa: CATSQGQGLYNEQFF; CDR3nt: TGTGCCACCAGCCAAGGACAGGGACTCTACAATGAGCAGTTCTTC
v_gene: TRBV15; j_gene: TRBJ2-5; abundance: -; d_gene: -; CDR3aa: CATSRDTRETQYF; CDR3nt: TGTGCCACCAGCAGAGATACAAGAGAGACCCAGTACTTC
v_gene: TRBV4-1; j_gene: TRBJ1-3; abundance: -; d_gene: -; CDR3aa: CASSQDPMDFSSGNTIYF; CDR3nt: TGCGCCAGCAGCCAAGATCCCATGGACTTCTCCTCTGGAAACACCATATATTTT